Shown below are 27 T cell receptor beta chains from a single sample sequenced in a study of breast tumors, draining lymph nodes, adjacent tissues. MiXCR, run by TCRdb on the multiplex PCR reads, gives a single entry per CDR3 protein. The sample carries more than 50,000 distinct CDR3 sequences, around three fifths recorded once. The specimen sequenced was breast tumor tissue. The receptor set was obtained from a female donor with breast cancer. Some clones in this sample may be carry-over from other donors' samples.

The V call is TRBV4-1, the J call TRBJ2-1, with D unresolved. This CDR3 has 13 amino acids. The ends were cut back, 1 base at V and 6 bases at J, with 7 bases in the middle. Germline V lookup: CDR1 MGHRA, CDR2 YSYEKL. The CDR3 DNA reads TGCGCCAGCAGCCAAGTATACGGCAATGAGCAGTTCTTC. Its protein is CASSQVYGNEQFF.

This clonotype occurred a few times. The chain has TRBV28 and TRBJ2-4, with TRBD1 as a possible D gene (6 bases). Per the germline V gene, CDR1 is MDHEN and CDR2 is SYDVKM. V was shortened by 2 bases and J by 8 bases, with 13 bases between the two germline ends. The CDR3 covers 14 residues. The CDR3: CASSLAGDNHIQYF. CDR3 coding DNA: TGTGCCAGCAGTTTAGCCGGGGACAATCACATTCAGTACTTC.

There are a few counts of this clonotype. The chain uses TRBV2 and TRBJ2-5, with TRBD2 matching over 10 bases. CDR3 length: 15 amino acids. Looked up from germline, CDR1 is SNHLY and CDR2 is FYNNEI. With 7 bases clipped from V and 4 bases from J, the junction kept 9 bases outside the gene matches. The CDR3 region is CASMAGLAGVETQYF. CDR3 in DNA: TGTGCCAGCATGGCTGGGCTAGCGGGGGTAGAGACCCAGTACTTC.

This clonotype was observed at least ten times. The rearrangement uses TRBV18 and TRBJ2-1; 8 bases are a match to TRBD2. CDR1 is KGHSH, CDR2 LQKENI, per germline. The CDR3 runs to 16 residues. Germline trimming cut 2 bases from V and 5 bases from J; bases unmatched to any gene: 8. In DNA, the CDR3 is TGTGCCAGCTCACCAGAGAGCGGGGGCCTCCACAATGAGCAGTTCTTC. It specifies CASSPESGGLHNEQFF.

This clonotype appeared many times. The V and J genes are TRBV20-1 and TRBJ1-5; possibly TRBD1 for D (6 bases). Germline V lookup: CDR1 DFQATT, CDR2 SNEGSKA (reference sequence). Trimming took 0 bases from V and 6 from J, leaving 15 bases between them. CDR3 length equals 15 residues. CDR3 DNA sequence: TGCAGTGCTAGAGATTGGGGGGGGCCCGGTCAGCCCCAGCATTTT. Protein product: CSARDWGGPGQPQHF.

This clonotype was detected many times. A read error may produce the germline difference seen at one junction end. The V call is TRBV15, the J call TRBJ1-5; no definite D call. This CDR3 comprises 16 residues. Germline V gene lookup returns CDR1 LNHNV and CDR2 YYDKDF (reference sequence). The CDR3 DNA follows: TGTGCCACCAGCAGAGGTGGGAGTTTTGGCAATCAGCCCCAACATTTT. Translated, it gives CATSRGGSFGNQPQHF.

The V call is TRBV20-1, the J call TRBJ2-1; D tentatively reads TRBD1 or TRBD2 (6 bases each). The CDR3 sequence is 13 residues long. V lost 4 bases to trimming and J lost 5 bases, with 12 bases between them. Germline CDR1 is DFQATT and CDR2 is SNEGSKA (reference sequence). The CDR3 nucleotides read TGCAGTGCTAACCCGGGGGCAGACAATGAGCAGTTCTTC. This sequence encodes CSANPGADNEQFF.

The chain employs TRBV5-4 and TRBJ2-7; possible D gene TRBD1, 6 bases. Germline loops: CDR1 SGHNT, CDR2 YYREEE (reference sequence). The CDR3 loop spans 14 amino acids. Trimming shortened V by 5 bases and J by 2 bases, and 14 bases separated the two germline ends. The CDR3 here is CASRDRDTTYEQYF. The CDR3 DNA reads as TGTGCCAGCAGGGACCGGGACACTACCTACGAGCAGTACTTC.

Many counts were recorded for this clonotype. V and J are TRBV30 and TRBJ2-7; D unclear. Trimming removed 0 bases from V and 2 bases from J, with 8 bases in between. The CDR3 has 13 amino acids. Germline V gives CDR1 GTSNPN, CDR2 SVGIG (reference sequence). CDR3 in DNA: TGTGCCTGGAGTGTTACGGGTGCCTACGAGCAGTACTTC. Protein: CAWSVTGAYEQYF.

CDR3: CASSPSGSSSYEQYF. CDR3 nucleotides: TGTGCCAGCAGCCCTAGCGGGTCGAGCTCCTACGAGCAGTACTTC. This sequence joins TRBV7-2 and TRBJ2-7, with TRBD2 matching over 8 bases. The J segment lost 0 bases and the V segment lost 5 bases, leaving 6 bases of the junction unmatched. This CDR3 has 15 amino acids. Germline V lookup: CDR1 SGHTA, CDR2 FQGNSA.

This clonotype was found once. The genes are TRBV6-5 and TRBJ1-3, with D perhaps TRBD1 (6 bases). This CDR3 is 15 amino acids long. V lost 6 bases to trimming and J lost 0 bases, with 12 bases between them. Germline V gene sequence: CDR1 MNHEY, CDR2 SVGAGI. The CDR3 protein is CASSPDRSSGNTIYF. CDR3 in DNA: TGTGCCAGCAGCCCCGACAGGAGCTCTGGAAACACCATATATTTT.

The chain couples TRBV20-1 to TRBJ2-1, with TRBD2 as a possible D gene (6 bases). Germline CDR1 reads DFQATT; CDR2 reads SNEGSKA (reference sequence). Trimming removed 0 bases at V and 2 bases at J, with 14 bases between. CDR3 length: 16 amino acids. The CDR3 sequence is CSARDILGGTYNEQFF. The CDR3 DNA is TGCAGTGCTAGAGACATTTTGGGGGGTACCTACAATGAGCAGTTCTTC.

The CDR3 region is CASGGGGNQPQHF. The CDR3 coding sequence is TGTGCCAGCGGGGGGGGAGGGAATCAGCCCCAGCATTTT. The V call is TRBV6-6, the J call TRBJ1-5; a possible D gene is TRBD1 (5 bases). Germline assignment: CDR1 MNHNY and CDR2 SVGAGI (reference sequence). CDR3 length: 13 amino acids. Deletions cut 8 bases from V and 4 bases from J, with 12 bases between.

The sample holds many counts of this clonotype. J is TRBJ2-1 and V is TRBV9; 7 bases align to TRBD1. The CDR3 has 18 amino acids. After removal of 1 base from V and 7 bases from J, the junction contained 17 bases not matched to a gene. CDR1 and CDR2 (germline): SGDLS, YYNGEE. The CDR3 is CASSVSPRSDRVNNEQFF. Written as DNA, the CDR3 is TGTGCCAGCAGCGTATCGCCTCGATCCGACAGGGTGAATAATGAGCAGTTCTTC.

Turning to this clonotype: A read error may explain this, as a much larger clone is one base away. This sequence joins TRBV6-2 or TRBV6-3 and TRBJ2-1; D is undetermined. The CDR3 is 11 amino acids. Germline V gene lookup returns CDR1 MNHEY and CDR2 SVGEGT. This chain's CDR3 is CVSSPFREQFF. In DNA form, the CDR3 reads TGTGTCAGCAGCCCATTTCGTGAGCAGTTCTTC.

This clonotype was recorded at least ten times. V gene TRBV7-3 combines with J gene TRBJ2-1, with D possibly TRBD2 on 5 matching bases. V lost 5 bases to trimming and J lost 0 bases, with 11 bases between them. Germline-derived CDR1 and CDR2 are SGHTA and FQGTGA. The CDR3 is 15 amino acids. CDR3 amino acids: CASSRSESSYNEQFF. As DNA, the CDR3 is TGTGCCAGCAGCCGTAGCGAAAGCTCCTACAATGAGCAGTTCTTC.

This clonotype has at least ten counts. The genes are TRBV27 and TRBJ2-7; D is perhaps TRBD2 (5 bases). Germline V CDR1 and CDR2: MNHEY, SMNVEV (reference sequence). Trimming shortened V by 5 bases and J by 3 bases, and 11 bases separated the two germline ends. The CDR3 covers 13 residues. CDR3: CASSQGRDYEQYF. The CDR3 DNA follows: TGTGCCAGCAGTCAAGGCCGGGACTACGAGCAGTACTTC.

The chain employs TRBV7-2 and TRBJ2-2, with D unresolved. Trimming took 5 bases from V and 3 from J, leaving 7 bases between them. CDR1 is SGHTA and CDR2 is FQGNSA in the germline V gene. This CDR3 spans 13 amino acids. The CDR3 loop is CASSPLHTGELFF. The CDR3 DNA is TGTGCCAGCAGCCCACTACACACCGGGGAGCTGTTTTTT.

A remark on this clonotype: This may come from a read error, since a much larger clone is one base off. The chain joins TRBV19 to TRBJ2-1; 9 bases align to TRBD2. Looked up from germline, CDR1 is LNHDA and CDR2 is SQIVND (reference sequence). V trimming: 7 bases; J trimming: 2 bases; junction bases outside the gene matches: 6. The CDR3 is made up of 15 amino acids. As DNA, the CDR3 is TGTGCCAGTAAACTTCTAGCGGGGCCCTACAATGAGCAGTTCTTC. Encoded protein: CASKLLAGPYNEQFF.

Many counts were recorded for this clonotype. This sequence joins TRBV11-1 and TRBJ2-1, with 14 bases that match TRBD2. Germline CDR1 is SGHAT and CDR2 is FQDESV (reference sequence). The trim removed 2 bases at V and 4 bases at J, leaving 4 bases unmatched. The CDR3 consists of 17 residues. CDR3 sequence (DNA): TGTGCCAGCAGCTTACGACTAGCGGGGGGGCCTTACAATGAGCAGTTCTTC. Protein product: CASSLRLAGGPYNEQFF. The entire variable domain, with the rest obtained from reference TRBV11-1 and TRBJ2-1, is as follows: EAEVAQSPRYKITEKSQAVAFWCDPISGHATLYWYRQILGQGPELLVQFQDESVVDDSQLPKDRFSAERLKGVDSTLKIQPAELGDSAMYLCASSLRLAGGPYNEQFFGPGTRLTVL.

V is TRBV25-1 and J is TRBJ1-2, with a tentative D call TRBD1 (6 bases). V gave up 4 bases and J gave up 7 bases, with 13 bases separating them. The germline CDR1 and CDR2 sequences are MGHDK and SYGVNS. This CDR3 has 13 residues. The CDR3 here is CASSASTGFGYTF. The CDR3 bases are TGTGCCAGCAGTGCTAGCACAGGGTTTGGCTACACCTTC.

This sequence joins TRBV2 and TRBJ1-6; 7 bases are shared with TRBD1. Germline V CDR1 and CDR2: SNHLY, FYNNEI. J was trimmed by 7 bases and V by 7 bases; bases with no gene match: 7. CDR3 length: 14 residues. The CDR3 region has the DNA TGTGCCAGCAAGGTCAGGGGGGAAAATTCACCCCTCCACTTT. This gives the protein CASKVRGENSPLHF.

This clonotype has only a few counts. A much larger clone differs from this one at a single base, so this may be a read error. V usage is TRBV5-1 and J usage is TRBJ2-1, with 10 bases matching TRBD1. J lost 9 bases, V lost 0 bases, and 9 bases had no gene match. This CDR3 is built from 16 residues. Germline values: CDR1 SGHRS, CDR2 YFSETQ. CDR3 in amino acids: CASSLVGQGDWVEQFF. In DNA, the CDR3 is TGCGCCAGCAGCTTGGTAGGACAGGGGGACTGGGTTGAGCAGTTCTTC.

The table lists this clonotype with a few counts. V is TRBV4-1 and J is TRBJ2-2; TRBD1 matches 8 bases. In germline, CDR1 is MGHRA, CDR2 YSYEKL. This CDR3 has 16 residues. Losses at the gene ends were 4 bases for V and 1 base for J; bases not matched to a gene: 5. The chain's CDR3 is CASSPARGRNTGELFF. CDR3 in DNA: TGCGCCAGCAGCCCCGCCAGGGGGCGGAACACCGGGGAGCTGTTTTTT.

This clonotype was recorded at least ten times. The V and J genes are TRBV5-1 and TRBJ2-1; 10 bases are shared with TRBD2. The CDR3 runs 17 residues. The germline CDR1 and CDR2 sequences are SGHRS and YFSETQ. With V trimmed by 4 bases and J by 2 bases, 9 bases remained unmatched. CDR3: CASSGGTSASPYNEQFF. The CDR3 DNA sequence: TGCGCCAGCAGCGGCGGGACTAGCGCCTCACCCTACAATGAGCAGTTCTTC. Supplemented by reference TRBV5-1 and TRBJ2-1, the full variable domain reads KAGVTQTPRYLIKTRGQQVTLSCSPISGHRSVSWYQQTPGQGLQFLFEYFSETQRNKGNFPGRFSGRQFSNSRSEMNVSTLELGDSALYLCASSGGTSASPYNEQFFGPGTRLTVL.

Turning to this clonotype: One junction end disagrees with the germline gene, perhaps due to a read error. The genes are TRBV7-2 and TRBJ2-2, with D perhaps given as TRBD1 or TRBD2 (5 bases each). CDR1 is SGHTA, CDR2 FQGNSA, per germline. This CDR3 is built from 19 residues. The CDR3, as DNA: TGTGCCAGCAGCCTAGCAGTGGGCAGGGCCGTGAAGCTGGGTGGGGAGCTGTTTTTT. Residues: CASSLAVGRAVKLGGELFF.

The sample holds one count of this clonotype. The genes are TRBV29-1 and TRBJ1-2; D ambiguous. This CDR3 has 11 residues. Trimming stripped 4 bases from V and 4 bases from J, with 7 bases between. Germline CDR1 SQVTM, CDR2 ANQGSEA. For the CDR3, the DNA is TGCAGCGTTGCGGCGGCCTATGGCTACACCTTC. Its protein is CSVAAAYGYTF. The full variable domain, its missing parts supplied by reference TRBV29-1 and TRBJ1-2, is SAVISQKPSRDICQRGTSLTIQCQVDSQVTMMFWYRQQPGQSLTLIATANQGSEATYESGFVIDKFPISRPNLTFSTLTVSNMSPEDSSIYLCSVAAAYGYTFGSGTRLTVV.